This TCR beta chain is from a study of blood T cell repertoires in COVID-19. As for the study in general: Spain, Italy and the United States supplied samples that represented acute and convalescent COVID-19. PBMCs, B-cell-depleted T cells, or T cells provided the cDNA or gDNA that made up the material.

The ends lost 7 bases at V and 4 bases at J; junction bases unmatched: 10. In germline, CDR1 is KGHDR, CDR2 SFDVKD. CDR3 length equals 15 residues. In the authors' workflow: Using reference gene primer amplification, nucleated cell counts were estimated. TCRdb's table, derived via immunoSEQ multiplex PCR, lists solely in-frame clones and lacks some. The V and J calls and clone size come from that table; D and trimming were worked out from the DNA. The repertoire has tens of thousands of clones, around 80% of them found once; the top ten carry about 12%. Sequencing was done on a sample of peripheral blood. The clonotype comes from a human donor in a cohort sampled during active COVID-19. This rearrangement joins TRBV24-1 to TRBJ2-3; TRBD2 matches at 7 bases. CDR3 in DNA: TGTGCCACCAGGGGGCAAGGACTAGTTCCAGATACGCAGTATTTT. Amino acid sequence: CATRGQGLVPDTQYF.